These 17 T cell receptor beta chains originate from one sample sequenced in a study of Graves' ophthalmopathy and Graves' hyperthyroidism. RNA served as the template for amplifying TCR beta CDR3 regions. Second-round multiplex PCR came after first-round RT-PCR with HTBI primers. Using its own MiXCR run on the multiplex PCR reads, TCRdb lists one record per CDR3 protein. This sample carries fewer than 250,000 distinct CDR3 sequences, 25% to 30% of them seen once, and the ten largest clones take approximately 8.2%. The specimen was peripheral blood. Every receptor here comes from a man in his fifties or sixties with Graves' ophthalmopathy.

This clonotype was seen at least ten times. The chain uses TRBV10-3 and TRBJ1-1; D possibly corresponds to TRBD1 (6 bases). The germline CDR1 and CDR2 sequences are ENHRY and SYGVKD. Trimming removed 0 bases from V and 2 bases from J, with 7 bases in between. The CDR3 extends over 14 amino acids. CDR3 nucleotide sequence: TGTGCCATCAGTGAGTCCGGGGGCAACACTGAAGCTTTCTTT. Its protein product is CAISESGGNTEAFF.

This clonotype appeared many times. As DNA, the CDR3 is TGCGCCAGCAGCTTGCCATCCTCCTACGAGCAGTACTTC. Encoded protein: CASSLPSSYEQYF. The chain carries TRBV5-1 and TRBJ2-7; D gene unclear. CDR3 size: 13 residues. Germline V lookup: CDR1 SGHRS, CDR2 YFSETQ. V lost 1 base, J lost 0 bases, and 5 bases lay in between.

The rearrangement joins TRBV2 to TRBJ2-3, with 7 nucleotides matching TRBD1. Trimming cost V 6 bases and J 2 bases; bases outside gene matches: 5. The CDR3 runs to 14 residues. The germline CDR1 and CDR2 sequences are SNHLY and FYNNEI. This chain's CDR3 is CASRSRGSTDTQYF. The CDR3 nucleotides are TGTGCCAGCAGATCCAGGGGGTCCACAGATACGCAGTATTTT.

The chain recombines TRBV29-1 with TRBJ2-7; D gene unclear. Per the germline V gene, CDR1 is SQVTM and CDR2 is ANQGSEA. With 7 bases removed from V and 2 bases from J, the gap between germline ends came to 15 bases. This CDR3 has 13 residues. DNA for the CDR3: TGCAGCGCAGGTTTAGGAAACACCTACGAGCAGTACTTC. Translating gives CSAGLGNTYEQYF.

The gene calls are TRBV12-3 or TRBV12-4 and TRBJ1-3; TRBD1 is a possible D gene (6 bases). V lost 6 bases, J lost 2 bases, and 11 bases lay in between. This CDR3 is built from 14 residues. The CDR3 is CASSPGQPGNTIYF. The CDR3 DNA reads as TGTGCCAGCAGCCCCGGACAGCCTGGAAACACCATATATTTT.

This clonotype came up many times. The chain is built from TRBV11-2 and TRBJ1-1; 7 bases line up with TRBD1. In germline, CDR1 is SGHAT, CDR2 FQNNGV. The V segment lost 6 bases and the J segment 5 bases; nucleotides outside the gene matches: 9. This CDR3 contains 14 residues. In nucleotides, the CDR3 is TGTGCCAGCAGGAAGACCGGGACAGATACTGAAGCTTTCTTT. This translates into CASRKTGTDTEAFF.

This clonotype showed up many times. The rearrangement joins TRBV6-5 to TRBJ1-6, with D maybe TRBD1 (6 bases). The CDR3 is 14 amino acids. The germline V gene encodes CDR1 MNHEY and CDR2 SVGAGI. Trimming took off 7 bases at V and 3 bases at J, with 10 bases between the two ends. The DNA of the CDR3 is TGTGCCAGCATTCCGGACAGCTATAATTCACCCCTCCACTTT. Amino acid sequence: CASIPDSYNSPLHF.

There are many counts of this clonotype. The gene calls are TRBV4-2 and TRBJ1-3; 9 bases are a match to TRBD1. With V trimmed by 4 bases and J by 7 bases, 5 bases remained unmatched. The CDR3 consists of 14 residues. Germline CDR1 and CDR2: LGHNA and YNFKEQ. The CDR3 DNA is TGTGCCAGCAGCCCTGGACAGGGGATCAACACCATATATTTT. Amino acid sequence: CASSPGQGINTIYF.

In this sample, this clonotype turned up many times. V is TRBV20-1 and J is TRBJ2-3, with 8 bases lining up with TRBD1. V was pared by 0 bases and J by 9 bases, with 11 bases of the junction left unmatched. The CDR3 has 15 amino acids. The germline V gene encodes CDR1 DFQATT and CDR2 SNEGSKA (reference sequence). CDR3 in DNA: TGCAGTGCTAGAGACCAGGGGGCGCGGGAAGTCACGCAGTATTTT. This encodes CSARDQGAREVTQYF.

At least ten counts were recorded for this clonotype. V gene TRBV4-3 combines with J gene TRBJ1-2, with D perhaps matching TRBD1 (6 bases). CDR1 LGHNA and CDR2 YSLEER come from the germline V gene. This CDR3 contains 15 residues. V was trimmed by 1 base and J by 5 bases, leaving 14 bases between them. The CDR3 is CASSQGLRGGYGYTF. In DNA, the CDR3 is TGCGCCAGCAGCCAAGGATTGAGGGGGGGATATGGCTACACCTTC.

This clonotype was observed at least ten times. This chain joins TRBV28 and TRBJ2-6, with D perhaps TRBD1 (5 bases). V lost 7 bases and J lost 2, with 9 bases in between. The CDR3 contains 14 residues. The germline V gene has CDR1 MDHEN and CDR2 SYDVKM. The CDR3 nucleotides read TGTGCCAGCATTCAGGGCCCTGGGGCCAACGTCCTGACTTTC. Its translation is CASIQGPGANVLTF.

Ten or more counts support this clonotype. The rearrangement joins TRBV7-2 to TRBJ2-2, with D possibly TRBD1 on 6 matching bases. The CDR3 spans 13 residues. Trimming removed 8 bases at V and 3 bases at J, with 10 bases between. CDR1 is SGHTA and CDR2 is FQGNSA in the germline V gene. CDR3 residues: CASQGQYTGELFF. The CDR3 DNA reads TGTGCCAGCCAAGGACAGTACACCGGGGAGCTGTTTTTT.

This clonotype was detected many times. The J gene is TRBJ1-2, the V gene TRBV4-1, with D possibly matching TRBD1 (5 bases). CDR1 MGHRA and CDR2 YSYEKL come from the germline V gene. The CDR3 loop spans 15 amino acids. V lost 3 bases and J 0 bases, leaving 11 bases between the germline ends. Here the CDR3 reads CASSHSGNPNYGYTF. The DNA of the CDR3 is TGCGCCAGCAGCCATTCAGGGAACCCTAACTATGGCTACACCTTC.

The chain couples TRBV28 to TRBJ1-5; 7 bases line up with TRBD1. The CDR3 sequence is 19 residues long. The junction had 15 bases not matched to a gene; V was cut back by 2 bases and J by 2 bases. Germline V gives CDR1 MDHEN, CDR2 SYDVKM. The CDR3 here is CASSLAPVNTGVGNQPQHF. The CDR3 DNA follows: TGTGCCAGCAGTTTAGCCCCCGTCAACACAGGGGTAGGCAATCAGCCCCAGCATTTT.

This clonotype was counted ten times or more. This chain links TRBV11-2 with TRBJ1-6, with TRBD1 identical over 7 bases. Germline-derived CDR1 and CDR2 are SGHAT and FQNNGV. Germline trimming cut 2 bases from V and 14 bases from J; bases unmatched to any gene: 9. This CDR3 region has 14 residues. Written as DNA, the CDR3 is TGTGCCAGCAGCTTAAACAGGGGCCTCTCGGCCCTCCACTTT. Its translation: CASSLNRGLSALHF.

Ten or more counts support this clonotype. The chain links TRBV27 to TRBJ1-1; the D is unclear. The V gene's germline CDR1 is MNHEY and CDR2 SMNVEV (reference sequence). The CDR3 runs 15 residues. V was cut by 4 bases and J by 6 bases, with 18 bases left in between. As DNA, the CDR3 is TGTGCCAGCAGTTACGCCTACATAGCCGGGGCTGAAGCTTTCTTT. As protein: CASSYAYIAGAEAFF.

This clonotype was seen ten or more times. The gene calls are TRBV7-2 and TRBJ2-7, with 8 bases aligning to TRBD2. CDR3 length equals 17 residues. V shed 1 base, J shed 0 bases, and the junction held 8 bases outside the gene matches. Germline V gene sequence: CDR1 SGHTA, CDR2 FQGNSA. This chain's CDR3 is CASSLDASGLSSYEQYF. In DNA form, the CDR3 reads TGTGCCAGCAGCTTAGATGCTAGCGGGTTGAGCTCCTACGAGCAGTACTTC.